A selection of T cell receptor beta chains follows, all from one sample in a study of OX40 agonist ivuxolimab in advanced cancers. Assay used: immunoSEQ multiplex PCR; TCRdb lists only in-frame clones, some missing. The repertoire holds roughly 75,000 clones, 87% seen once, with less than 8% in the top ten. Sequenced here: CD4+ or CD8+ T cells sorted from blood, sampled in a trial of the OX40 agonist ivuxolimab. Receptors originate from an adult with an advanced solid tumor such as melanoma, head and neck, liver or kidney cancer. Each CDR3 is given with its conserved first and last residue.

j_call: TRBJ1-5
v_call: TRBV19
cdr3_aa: CASSRYTGTGDLANQPQHF

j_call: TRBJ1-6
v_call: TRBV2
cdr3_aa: CASGTDLGSPLHF

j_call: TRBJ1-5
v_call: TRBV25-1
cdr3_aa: CASRQGWQPQHF

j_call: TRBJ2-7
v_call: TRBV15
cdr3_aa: CATSRVPEDYEQYF

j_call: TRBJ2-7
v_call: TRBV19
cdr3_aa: CASSIRGQGSSYEQYF

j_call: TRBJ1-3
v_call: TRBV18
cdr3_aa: CASSSFPGTGSQESGNTIYF

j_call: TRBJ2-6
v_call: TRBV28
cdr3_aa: CASSTRGLADDSGANVLTF

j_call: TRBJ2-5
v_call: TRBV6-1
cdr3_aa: CASSVTPPETQYF

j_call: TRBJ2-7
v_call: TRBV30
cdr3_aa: CAWSSLAGGYEQYF

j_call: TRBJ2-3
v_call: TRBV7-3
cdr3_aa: CASSPLAGTPTDTQYF

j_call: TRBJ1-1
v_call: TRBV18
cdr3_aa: CASSPGQENTEAFF

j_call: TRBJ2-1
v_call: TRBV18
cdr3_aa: CASSRERGSYNEQFF

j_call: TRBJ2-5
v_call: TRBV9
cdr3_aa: CASSVGPGLQETQYF

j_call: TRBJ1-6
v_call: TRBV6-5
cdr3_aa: CASSYSWRGSPLHF

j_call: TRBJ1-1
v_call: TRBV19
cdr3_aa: CASSIQVAGTEAFF

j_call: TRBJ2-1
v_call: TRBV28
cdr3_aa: CASSPQPTRLAGYNEQFF

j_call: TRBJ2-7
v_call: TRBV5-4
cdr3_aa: CASSFRSYEQYF

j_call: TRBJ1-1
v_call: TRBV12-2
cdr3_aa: CASRLDAPRAFF

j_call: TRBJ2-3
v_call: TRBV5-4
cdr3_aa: CASSLSSSGADTQYF

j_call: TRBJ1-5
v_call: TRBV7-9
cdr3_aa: CASSSQGQPQHF

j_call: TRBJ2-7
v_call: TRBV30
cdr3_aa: CAWSERTANPYEQYF

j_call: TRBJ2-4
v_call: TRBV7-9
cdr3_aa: CASSRQGLTKNIQYF

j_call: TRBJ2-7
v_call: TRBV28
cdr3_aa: CASSSPVGSYEQYF

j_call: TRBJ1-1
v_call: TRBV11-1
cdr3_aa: CASSLINTEAFF

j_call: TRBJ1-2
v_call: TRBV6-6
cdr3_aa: CASTRASNYGYTF

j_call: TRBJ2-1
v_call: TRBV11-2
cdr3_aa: CASSSRTSGTVYNEQFF

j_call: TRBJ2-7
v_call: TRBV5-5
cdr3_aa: CASRGDPGTDEQYF

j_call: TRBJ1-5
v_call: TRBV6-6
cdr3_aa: CASSYSSSNQPQHF

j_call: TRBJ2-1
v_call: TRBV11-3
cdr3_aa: CASSSGAGGNEQFF

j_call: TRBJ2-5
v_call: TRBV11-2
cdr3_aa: CASSSSLLTSGGVGETQYF

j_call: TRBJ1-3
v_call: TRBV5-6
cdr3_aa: CASSPAIRVSGNTIYF

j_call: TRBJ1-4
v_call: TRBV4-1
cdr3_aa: CASSFTIAGTGNNEKLFF

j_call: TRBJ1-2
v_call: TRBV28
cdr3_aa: CASRLGGTGDYGYTF

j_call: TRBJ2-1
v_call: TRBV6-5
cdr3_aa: CASSYRVGGGKNEQFF

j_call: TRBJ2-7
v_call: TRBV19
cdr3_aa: CASSIAAGVEQYF

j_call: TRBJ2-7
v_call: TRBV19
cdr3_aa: CASSIAASGGHEQYF

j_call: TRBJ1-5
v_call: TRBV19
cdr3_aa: CASSTDGPDQPQHF

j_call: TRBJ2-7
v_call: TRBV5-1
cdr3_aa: CASSLESGTGGEQYF

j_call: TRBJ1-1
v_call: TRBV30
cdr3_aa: CASVGRVDTEAFF

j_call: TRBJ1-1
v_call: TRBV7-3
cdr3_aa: CASSSRGLSTEAFF

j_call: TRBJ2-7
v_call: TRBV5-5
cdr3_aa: CASSRPSYEQYF

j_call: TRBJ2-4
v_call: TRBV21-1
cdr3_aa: CASSMRTGGGDIQYF

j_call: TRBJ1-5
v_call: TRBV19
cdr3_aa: CASSNRGLREGNQPQHF

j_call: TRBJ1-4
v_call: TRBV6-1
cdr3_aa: CASRDGQGTNEKLFF

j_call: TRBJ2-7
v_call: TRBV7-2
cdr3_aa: CASSLAVHEQYF

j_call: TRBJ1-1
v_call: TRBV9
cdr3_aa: CASSAHQTDTEAFF

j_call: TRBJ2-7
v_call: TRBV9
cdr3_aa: CASSVAQSYEQYF

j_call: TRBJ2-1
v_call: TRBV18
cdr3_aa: CASSSQVSEQFF

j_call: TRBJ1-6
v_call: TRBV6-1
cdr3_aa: CASSGHPYNSPLHF

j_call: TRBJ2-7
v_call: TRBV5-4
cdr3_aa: CASSMRPPYEQYF

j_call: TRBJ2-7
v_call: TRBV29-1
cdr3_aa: CSVRDSSYEQYF

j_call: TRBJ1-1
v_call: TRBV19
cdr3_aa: CASTTGQGSRGNTEAFF

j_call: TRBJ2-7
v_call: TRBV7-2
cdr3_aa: CASSRRDRGSEQYF

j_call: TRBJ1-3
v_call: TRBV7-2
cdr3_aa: CASSFTQGARNTIYF

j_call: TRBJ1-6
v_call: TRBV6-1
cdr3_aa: CASSRDQLGSPLHF

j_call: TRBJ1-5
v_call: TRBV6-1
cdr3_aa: CASLEVSNQPQHF

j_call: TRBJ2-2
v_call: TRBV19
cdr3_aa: CASSIGGRTWELFF

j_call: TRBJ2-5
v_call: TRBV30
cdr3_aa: CAWSVGGETQYF

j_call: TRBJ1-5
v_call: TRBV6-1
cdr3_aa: CASRQGRINNQPQHF

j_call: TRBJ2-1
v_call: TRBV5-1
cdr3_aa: CASSDSGTNYNEQFF